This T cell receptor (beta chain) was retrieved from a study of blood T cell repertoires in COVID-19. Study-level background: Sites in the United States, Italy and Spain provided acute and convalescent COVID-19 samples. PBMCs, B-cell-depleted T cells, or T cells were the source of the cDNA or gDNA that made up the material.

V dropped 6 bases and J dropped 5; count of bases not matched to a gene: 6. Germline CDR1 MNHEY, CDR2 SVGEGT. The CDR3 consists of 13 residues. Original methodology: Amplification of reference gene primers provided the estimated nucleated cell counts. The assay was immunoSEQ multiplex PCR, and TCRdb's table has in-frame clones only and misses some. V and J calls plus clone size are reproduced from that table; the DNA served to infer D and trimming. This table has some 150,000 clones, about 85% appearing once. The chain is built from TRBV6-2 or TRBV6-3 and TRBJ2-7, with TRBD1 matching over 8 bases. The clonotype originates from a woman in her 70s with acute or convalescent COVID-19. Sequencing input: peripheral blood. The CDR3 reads CASSRQGPNEQYF. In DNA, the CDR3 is TGTGCCAGCAGCCGACAGGGGCCCAACGAGCAGTACTTC.